This T cell receptor (beta chain) was captured in a study of CD8 T cells in Susac syndrome. Study results and caveats: Susac-specific public clones in total CD8+ repertoires numbered around 17; in CD8+ TEMRA repertoires, they numbered about five.

RNA was extracted with the RNeasy kit, and a quantity of roughly 0.5 to 1 ug was reverse transcribed using random hexamers. TCRdb reanalysed the immunoSEQ multiplex PCR reads using MiXCR and keeps one entry per CDR3 protein. Of 100,000 to 150,000 distinct CDR3 sequences detected, approximately 96% appear once; the ten largest clones hold approximately 0.2%. Notes on this clonotype: Its antigen is not identified.

Purification of the CD8+ and CD4+ T cells relied on negative isolation, and TEMRA cells underwent FACS enrichment. The CDR3 extends over 12 amino acids. Per the germline V gene, CDR1 is LGHNA and CDR2 is YSLEER. V dropped 3 bases and J dropped 12 bases, with 15 bases sitting between them. The sequence derives from a human donor with Susac syndrome. Sequencing was performed on CD8+ T cells from PBMCs. The rearrangement links TRBV4-3 to TRBJ2-7; D is possibly TRBD1 or TRBD2 (6 bases each). CDR3 sequence reads: CASSHSRGARYF. The CDR3 DNA is TGCGCCAGCAGCCACTCAAGGGGGGCTCGGTACTTC.